This TCR beta chain was identified during a study of T cell repertoires in cytomegalovirus infection. The overall study: The study used recently identified HLA-C-restricted and well-studied HLA-B-restricted CMV epitopes.

Per the germline V gene, CDR1 is ENHRY and CDR2 is SYGVKD. Trimming pared 9 bases from V and 3 bases from J, leaving 13 bases between. This CDR3 contains 13 residues. Points from the study as a whole: HLA-C-restricted TCR beta clonotypes specific for CMV led the ex vivo response.

TCRdb re-called the reads through MiXCR, storing one row per CDR3 protein. The data contain roughly 800,000 distinct CDR3 sequences, roughly 28% of them seen just once; the ten biggest clones take up less than 15%. On this clonotype itself: Its antigen is undetermined.

This sequence was found in a human donor in good health (CMV status not recorded). Some clones in this sample may be carry-over from other donors' samples. The starting material was cultured CD8+ T cells from PBMCs, obtained from culture after CMV antigen stimulation. The chain links TRBV10-3 to TRBJ2-3; the D gene is possibly TRBD2 (5 bases). The CDR3 is CAINFRGTDTQYF. The CDR3 DNA sequence: TGTGCCATAAACTTCCGGGGAACAGATACGCAGTATTTT.